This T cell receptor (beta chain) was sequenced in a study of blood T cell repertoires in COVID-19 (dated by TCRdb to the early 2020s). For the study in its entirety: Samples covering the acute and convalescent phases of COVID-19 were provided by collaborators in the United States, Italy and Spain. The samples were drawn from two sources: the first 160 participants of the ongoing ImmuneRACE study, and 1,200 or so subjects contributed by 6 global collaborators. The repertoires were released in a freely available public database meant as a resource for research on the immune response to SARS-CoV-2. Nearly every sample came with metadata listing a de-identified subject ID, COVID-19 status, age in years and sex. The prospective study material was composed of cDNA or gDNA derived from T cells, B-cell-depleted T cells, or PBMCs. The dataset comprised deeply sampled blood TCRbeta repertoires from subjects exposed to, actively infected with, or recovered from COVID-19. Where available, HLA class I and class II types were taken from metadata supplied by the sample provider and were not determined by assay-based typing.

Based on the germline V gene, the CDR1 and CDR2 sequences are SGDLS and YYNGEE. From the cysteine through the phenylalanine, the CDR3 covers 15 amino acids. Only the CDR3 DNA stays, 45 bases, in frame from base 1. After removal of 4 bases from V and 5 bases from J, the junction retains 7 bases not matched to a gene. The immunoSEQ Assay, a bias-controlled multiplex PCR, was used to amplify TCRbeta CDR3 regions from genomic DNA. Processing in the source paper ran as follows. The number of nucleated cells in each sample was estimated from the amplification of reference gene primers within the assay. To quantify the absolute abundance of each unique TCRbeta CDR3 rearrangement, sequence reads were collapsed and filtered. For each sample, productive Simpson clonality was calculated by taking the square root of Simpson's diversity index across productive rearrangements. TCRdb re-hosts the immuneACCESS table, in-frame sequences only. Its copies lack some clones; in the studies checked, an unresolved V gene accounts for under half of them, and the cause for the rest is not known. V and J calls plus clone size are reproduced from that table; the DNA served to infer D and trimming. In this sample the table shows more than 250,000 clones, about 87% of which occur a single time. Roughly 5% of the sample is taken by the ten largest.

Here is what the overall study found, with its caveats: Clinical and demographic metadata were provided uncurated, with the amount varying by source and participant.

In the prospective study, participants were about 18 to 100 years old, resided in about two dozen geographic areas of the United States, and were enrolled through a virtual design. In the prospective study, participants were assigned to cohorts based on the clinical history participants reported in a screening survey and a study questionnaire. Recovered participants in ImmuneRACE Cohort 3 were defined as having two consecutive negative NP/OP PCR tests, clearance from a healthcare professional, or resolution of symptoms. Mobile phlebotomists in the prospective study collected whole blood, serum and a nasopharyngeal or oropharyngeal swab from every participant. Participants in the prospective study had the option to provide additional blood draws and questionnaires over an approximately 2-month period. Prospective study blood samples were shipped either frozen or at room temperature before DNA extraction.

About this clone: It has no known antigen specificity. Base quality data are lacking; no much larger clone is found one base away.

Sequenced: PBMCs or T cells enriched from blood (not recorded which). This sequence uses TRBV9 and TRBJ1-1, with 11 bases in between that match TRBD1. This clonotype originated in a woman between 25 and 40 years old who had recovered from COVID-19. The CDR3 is CASSPLGQGGTEAFF. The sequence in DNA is TGTGCCAGCAGCCCTCTGGGACAGGGGGGGACTGAAGCTTTCTTT.